The 32 T cell receptor beta chains reported below all come from one sample, sequenced in a study of T cell changes during pregnancy in multiple sclerosis (dated by TCRdb to about 2019). Receptor libraries were prepared by the immunoSEQ multiplex PCR assay. Entries here come from immuneACCESS through TCRdb and include only in-frame sequences with V and J called. Some clones fail to appear in such tables; in the studies checked, an unresolved V gene covers under half of the shortfall, and the cause of the remainder is unknown. For this sample the table gives 130,000 or so clones, of which around 97% were detected only once. The ten largest clones capture about 0.42% of the sample. The sample was peripheral blood, taken after pregnancy. The receptors come from a female donor with multiple sclerosis, enrolled in a pregnancy study.

The chain carries TRBV15 and TRBJ2-7; D not certain. Trimming pared 1 base from V and 0 bases from J, leaving 13 bases between. Germline CDR1 is LNHNV and CDR2 is YYDKDF (reference sequence). CDR3 length: 16 residues. The CDR3 sequence: CATSRVTAHYSYEQYF. The CDR3 nucleotides are TGTGCCACCAGCAGAGTAACGGCCCACTACTCCTACGAGCAGTACTTC. The variable domain in full, completed from reference TRBV15 and TRBJ2-7, reads DAMVIQNPRYQVTQFGKPVTLSCSQTLNHNVMYWYQQKSSQAPKLLFHYYDKDFNNEADTPDNFQSRRPNTSFCFLDIRSPGLGDTAMYLCATSRVTAHYSYEQYFGPGTRLTVT.

The V gene is TRBV5-8, the J gene TRBJ1-5; no reliable D call. V was trimmed by 3 bases and J by 5 bases, leaving 12 bases between them. The CDR3 extends over 14 amino acids. Germline V gives CDR1 SGHTS, CDR2 YDEGEE. CDR3 DNA: TGTGCCAGCAGCTGGAGGGTAGCCTATCAGCCCCAGCATTTT. Its protein is CASSWRVAYQPQHF. The complete variable domain, with remaining parts taken from reference TRBV5-8 and TRBJ1-5, reads EAGVTQSPTHLIKTRGQQATLRCSPISGHTSVYWYQQALGLGLQFLLWYDEGEERNRGNFPPRFSGRQFPNYSSELNVNALELEDSALYLCASSWRVAYQPQHFGDGTRLSIL.

This clone was recorded only once. This chain uses TRBV7-9 with TRBJ2-1, with D unclear. This CDR3 spans 12 amino acids. The germline V gene encodes CDR1 SEHNR and CDR2 FQNEAQ (reference sequence). V was shortened by 7 bases and J by 8 bases, with 12 bases between the two germline ends. The CDR3 DNA sequence: TGTGCCAGCACCCTTAGAGATGATGAGCAGTTCTTC. Its protein product is CASTLRDDEQFF.

The V and J genes are TRBV6-5 and TRBJ2-1, with D hard to call. Germline V lookup: CDR1 MNHEY, CDR2 SVGAGI. This CDR3 is built from 14 residues. The germline V and J ends were trimmed by 2 bases and 2 bases, with 7 bases remaining between them. This CDR3 is CASSYGVTYNEQFF. CDR3 nucleotide sequence: TGTGCCAGCAGTTACGGAGTAACCTACAATGAGCAGTTCTTC.

The CDR3 loop is CASSLGVLFSRVTNYGYTF. The DNA for the CDR3 is TGTGCCAGCAGCTTAGGTGTTCTGTTTTCGAGGGTGACTAACTATGGCTACACCTTC. The chain recombines TRBV7-2 with TRBJ1-2; D remains unclear. Germline V gene sequence: CDR1 SGHTA, CDR2 FQGNSA. Trimming took off 1 base at V and 0 bases at J, with 21 bases between the two ends. The CDR3 length is 19 residues.

The rearrangement joins TRBV6-5 to TRBJ1-5; no clear D. The germline V and J ends were trimmed by 9 bases and 4 bases, with 13 bases remaining between them. CDR3 length: 13 residues. The V gene's germline CDR1 is MNHEY and CDR2 SVGAGI. As DNA, the CDR3 is TGTGCCAGTTCTGGCAGGCGAAATCAGCCCCAGCATTTT. This translates into CASSGRRNQPQHF.

In this sample, this clone turned up once. CDR3 loop: CASSNRVIDEQFF. In nucleotides, the CDR3 is TGTGCCAGCAGCAACAGGGTCATAGATGAGCAGTTCTTC. This chain joins TRBV7-8 and TRBJ2-1; tentative D call: TRBD1 (6 bases). The V end was cut by 5 bases, the J end by 8 bases, with 13 bases between. Looked up from germline, CDR1 is SGHVS and CDR2 is FQNEAQ. This CDR3 contains 13 residues.

This clone was seen once. V gene TRBV29-1 combines with J gene TRBJ2-1, with 11 nucleotides matching TRBD2. Germline V lookup: CDR1 SQVTM, CDR2 ANQGSEA. CDR3 length equals 14 residues. Trimming cost V 6 bases and J 5 bases; bases outside gene matches: 6. The CDR3 DNA reads TGCAGCGTGTTCGGGGGACTAGCGGACAATGAGCAGTTCTTC. The encoded protein is CSVFGGLADNEQFF.

The V and J genes are TRBV27 and TRBJ2-7; D might be TRBD2 (5 bases). The V end was cut by 5 bases, the J end by 0 bases, with 14 bases between. Germline CDR1 reads MNHEY; CDR2 reads SMNVEV (reference sequence). The CDR3 is made up of 15 amino acids. The CDR3, as DNA: TGTGCCAGCAGTCCGGAGGCCACGGGCTCCTACGAGCAGTACTTC. Translating it yields CASSPEATGSYEQYF.

As regards this clone: A junction end diverges from the germline sequence, so it may reflect a read error. Here the CDR3 reads CASSRDSSRNTIYF. CDR3 sequence (DNA): TGTGCCAGCAGCCGGGACAGCTCTAGAAACACCATATATTTT. The rearrangement uses TRBV14 and TRBJ1-3, with 7 bases fitting TRBD1. The CDR3 sequence is 14 residues long. Germline assignment: CDR1 SGHDN and CDR2 FVKESK.

This clone was observed once. The chain uses TRBV19 and TRBJ2-5, with 7 bases identical to TRBD1. From germline, CDR1 is LNHDA and CDR2 SQIVND (reference sequence). The CDR3 covers 15 residues. V trimming: 1 base; J trimming: 1 base; junction bases outside the gene matches: 3. The CDR3 protein is CASSIGDRPQETQYF. The CDR3 DNA reads TGTGCCAGTAGTATAGGGGACAGACCCCAAGAGACCCAGTACTTC.

This sequence joins TRBV15 and TRBJ1-5; D unresolved. The V gene's germline CDR1 is LNHNV and CDR2 YYDKDF (reference sequence). V was cut by 5 bases and J by 3 bases, with 8 bases left in between. The CDR3 spans 13 residues. CDR3 region: CATSPDNNQPQHF. The CDR3 DNA is TGTGCCACCAGCCCTGACAACAATCAGCCCCAGCATTTT.

The chain joins TRBV5-1 to TRBJ2-1, with D tentatively TRBD1 (5 bases). Trimming cost V 0 bases and J 10 bases, with 8 bases left between them. This CDR3 comprises 12 residues. Germline CDR1 and CDR2: SGHRS and YFSETQ. The CDR3 DNA reads TGCGCCAGCAGCTTGGTAGGGGTAGAGCAGTTCTTC. It encodes CASSLVGVEQFF. The full variable domain, its missing parts supplied by reference TRBV5-1 and TRBJ2-1, is KAGVTQTPRYLIKTRGQQVTLSCSPISGHRSVSWYQQTPGQGLQFLFEYFSETQRNKGNFPGRFSGRQFSNSRSEMNVSTLELGDSALYLCASSLVGVEQFFGPGTRLTVL.

The chain employs TRBV9 and TRBJ2-3; TRBD2 matches at 7 bases. This CDR3 region has 14 residues. CDR1 SGDLS and CDR2 YYNGEE come from the germline V gene. J gave up 6 bases and V 0 bases, and 4 bases lay outside the gene matches. DNA of the CDR3: TGTGCCAGCAGCGTAGAGGGACTAAGTGATACGCAGTATTTT. This codes for CASSVEGLSDTQYF.

The chain carries TRBV27 and TRBJ2-1, with TRBD2 matching 11 bases. J lost 5 bases, V lost 6 bases, and 6 bases had no gene match. There are 15 residues in the CDR3. Per germline, CDR1 MNHEY and CDR2 SMNVEV (reference sequence). The CDR3 nucleotides read TGTGCCAGCAGCCTAGCGGGAGGCCTCAACAATGAGCAGTTCTTC. Residues: CASSLAGGLNNEQFF.

This clone was recorded only once. The chain employs TRBV29-1 and TRBJ1-2; no clear D gene. This CDR3 spans 12 amino acids. Germline lookup yields CDR1 SQVTM and CDR2 ANQGSEA. V lost 4 bases and J lost 8, with 14 bases in between. CDR3 protein: CSVVSPAAGYTF. CDR3 coding DNA: TGCAGCGTTGTATCGCCAGCGGCCGGCTACACCTTC.

The CDR3 loop reads CAWSSRYEQYF. The CDR3 bases are TGTGCCTGGAGTTCCCGGTACGAGCAGTACTTC. J is TRBJ2-7 and V is TRBV30; D gene uncertain. The CDR3 is 11 residues long. CDR1 GTSNPN and CDR2 SVGIG come from the germline V gene (reference sequence). Trimming left V 2 bases short and J 4 bases short, with 6 bases between.

J is TRBJ1-1 and V is TRBV28, with 8 bases fitting TRBD1. Per germline, CDR1 MDHEN and CDR2 SYDVKM. This CDR3 contains 16 residues. The V segment lost 7 bases and the J segment 3 bases; nucleotides outside the gene matches: 13. CDR3 region: CASILGQVGAYTEAFF. In DNA, the CDR3 is TGTGCCAGCATCTTGGGACAGGTGGGCGCTTACACTGAAGCTTTCTTT. Variable domain in full (rest from reference TRBV28 and TRBJ1-1): DVKVTQSSRYLVKRTGEKVFLECVQDMDHENMFWYRQDPGLGLRLIYFSYDVKMKEKGDIPEGYSVSREKKERFSLILESASTNQTSMYLCASILGQVGAYTEAFFGQGTRLTVV.

The genes are TRBV7-9 and TRBJ2-7, with TRBD2 identical over 8 bases. Trimming took 5 bases from V and 4 from J; bases not matched to a gene: 7. The CDR3 consists of 14 residues. Germline-derived CDR1 and CDR2 are SEHNR and FQNEAQ (reference sequence). CDR3: CASSHSGIGYEQYF. The CDR3 DNA sequence: TGTGCCAGCAGCCATAGCGGGATTGGGTACGAGCAGTACTTC.

The chain recombines TRBV6-4 with TRBJ1-2; 8 bases match TRBD1. With 7 bases clipped from V and 6 bases from J, the junction kept 13 bases outside the gene matches. The CDR3 spans 15 residues. Looked up from germline, CDR1 is MRHNA and CDR2 is SNTAGT. Here the CDR3 DNA reads TGTGCCAGCACCCCCAGGACAGGGAGCTATGATGGCTACACCTTC. Amino acid sequence: CASTPRTGSYDGYTF.

The gene calls are TRBV5-3 and TRBJ2-1, with TRBD1 as a possible D gene (5 bases). TRBV5-3 is an open reading frame, and its role is uncertain. The V end lost 4 bases, the J end lost 5 bases, and 10 bases lay between the germline ends. CDR3 length: 13 residues. The CDR3: CARSPRTNNEQFF. The CDR3 bases are TGTGCCAGAAGCCCGCGGACAAACAATGAGCAGTTCTTC.

V gene TRBV7-2 combines with J gene TRBJ1-1, with no clear D. Germline V lookup: CDR1 SGHTA, CDR2 FQGNSA. The CDR3 totals 13 residues. V was trimmed by 5 bases and J by 1 base, leaving 8 bases between them. This CDR3 reads CASSALRNTEAFF. The CDR3 nucleotides read TGTGCCAGCAGCGCTCTAAGGAACACTGAAGCTTTCTTT.

The chain combines TRBV11-2 with TRBJ2-1; the D gene is possibly TRBD1 (5 bases). The V gene's germline CDR1 is SGHAT and CDR2 FQNNGV. This CDR3 has 13 amino acids. V was trimmed by 3 bases and J by 7 bases, leaving 10 bases between them. The CDR3 spells CASSFGASNEQFF. The CDR3 DNA follows: TGTGCCAGCAGCTTTGGGGCTTCTAATGAGCAGTTCTTC.

This chain connects TRBV25-1 to TRBJ1-1, with D perhaps matching TRBD1 (5 bases). This CDR3 has 14 amino acids. V lost 7 bases, J lost 1 base, and 13 bases lay in between. The germline V gene has CDR1 MGHDK and CDR2 SYGVNS. The DNA of the CDR3 is TGTGCCAGCAATGGGGGGACGGAGAACACTGAAGCTTTCTTT. This sequence encodes CASNGGTENTEAFF.

The chain has TRBV5-1 and TRBJ2-1, with 10 bases matching TRBD2. CDR3 length: 16 amino acids. The V gene end was trimmed by 0 bases and the J gene end by 4 bases; junction bases not matched to a gene: 4. From germline, CDR1 is SGHRS and CDR2 YFSETQ. CDR3: CASSLAGTSAYNEQFF. In DNA form, the CDR3 reads TGCGCCAGCAGCTTGGCCGGGACTAGCGCTTACAATGAGCAGTTCTTC.

The V and J genes are TRBV7-8 and TRBJ2-7; 10 nucleotides match TRBD2. The V gene's germline CDR1 is SGHVS and CDR2 FQNEAQ. The CDR3 length is 16 residues. The trim removed 1 base at V and 3 bases at J, leaving 6 bases unmatched. This CDR3 reads CASSLVGTSVDYEQYF. The CDR3 DNA reads as TGTGCCAGCAGCTTAGTCGGGACTAGCGTTGACTACGAGCAGTACTTC.

Worth noting for this clone: The sample holds other DNA sequences that translate to the same CDR3. This chain uses TRBV18 with TRBJ2-7, with no clear D. V was cut by 3 bases and J by 0 bases, with 3 bases left in between. From germline, CDR1 is KGHSH and CDR2 LQKENI. This CDR3 is built from 12 residues. CDR3 region: CASSPSSYEQYF. As DNA, the CDR3 is TGTGCCAGCTCACCGAGCTCCTACGAGCAGTACTTC.

The CDR3 is CASNPQRAGGPTGELFF. The CDR3 DNA is TGTGCCAGTAATCCCCAGAGGGCGGGAGGGCCCACCGGGGAGCTGTTTTTT. This chain connects TRBV19 to TRBJ2-2; 9 bases are a match to TRBD2. The J segment lost 4 bases and the V segment lost 7 bases, leaving 13 bases of the junction unmatched. This CDR3 region has 17 residues. Germline V lookup: CDR1 LNHDA, CDR2 SQIVND (reference sequence).

The chain combines TRBV7-3 with TRBJ2-5; 8 bases align to TRBD2. Germline trimming cut 0 bases from V and 3 bases from J; bases unmatched to any gene: 3. Germline V gives CDR1 SGHTA, CDR2 FQGTGA. The CDR3 length is 15 residues. CDR3 in amino acids: CASSLTAGEKETQYF. In DNA, the CDR3 is TGTGCCAGCAGCTTAACAGCGGGAGAAAAAGAGACCCAGTACTTC.

This sequence joins TRBV2 and TRBJ2-3; D is possibly TRBD1 (6 bases). Trimming cost V 0 bases and J 1 base, with 14 bases left between them. The CDR3 has 17 residues. Germline assignment: CDR1 SNHLY and CDR2 FYNNEI. The CDR3 loop reads CASSEANGAGGTDTQYF. The CDR3 bases are TGTGCCAGCAGTGAAGCGAACGGGGCAGGGGGCACAGATACGCAGTATTTT.

This rearrangement joins TRBV2 to TRBJ2-7, with D unresolved. The CDR3 spans 14 residues. The V end lost 3 bases, the J end lost 2 bases, and 11 bases lay between the germline ends. CDR1 and CDR2 (germline): SNHLY, FYNNEI. The CDR3 DNA reads TGTGCCAGCAGTGATTACCAGGTAGCCTACGAGCAGTACTTC. Its protein product is CASSDYQVAYEQYF. Full variable domain (remainder filled in from reference TRBV2 and TRBJ2-7): EPEVTQTPSHQVTQMGQEVILRCVPISNHLYFYWYRQILGQKVEFLVSFYNNEISEKSEIFDDQFSVERPDGSNFTLKIRSTKLEDSAMYFCASSDYQVAYEQYFGPGTRLTVT.

This clone was seen just once. The J gene is TRBJ1-2, the V gene TRBV19, with D uncertain. The CDR3 runs to 15 residues. Germline V CDR1 and CDR2: LNHDA, SQIVND (reference sequence). The V end was cut by 3 bases, the J end by 4 bases, with 15 bases between. CDR3 sequence reads: CASSIDGRPPYGYTF. The CDR3 DNA reads as TGTGCCAGTAGTATTGACGGCAGGCCCCCCTATGGCTACACCTTC.